The 27 T cell receptor beta chains given below trace back to one sample, sequenced in a study of cytomegalovirus exposure and HLA in healthy donors. Use of 60 Vbeta and 13 Jbeta primers characterized the PCR. TCRdb's table, derived via immunoSEQ multiplex PCR, lists solely in-frame clones and lacks some. The table has 120,000 to 150,000 clones, 70% to 75% seen once. Sequenced: PBMCs. The receptor source for this set is a human donor in good health.

In this sample, this clone turned up a few times. The chain joins TRBV5-6 to TRBJ1-1; D gene unclear. The V gene lost 4 bases and the J gene lost 3 bases, with 7 bases spanning the gap. CDR1 is SGHDT and CDR2 is YYEEEE in the germline V gene. The CDR3 length is 12 residues. Here the CDR3 reads CASSAGDTEAFF. CDR3 bases: TGTGCCAGCAGCGCCGGGGACACTGAAGCTTTCTTT.

About this clone: This specimen includes other DNA sequences encoding the same CDR3. The J gene is TRBJ2-5, the V gene TRBV9, with D perhaps TRBD2 (5 bases). Trimming removed 2 bases from V and 8 bases from J, with 16 bases in between. The CDR3 spans 14 residues. Germline CDR1 is SGDLS and CDR2 is YYNGEE. CDR3 nucleotide sequence: TGTGCCAGCAGCGTCGGGGTTGGAGGAGAAACCCAGTACTTC. It yields the protein CASSVGVGGETQYF.

This chain connects TRBV30 to TRBJ2-7; D may be TRBD1 (6 bases). The ends were cut back, 4 bases at V and 6 bases at J, with 16 bases in the middle. Germline lookup yields CDR1 GTSNPN and CDR2 SVGIG (reference sequence). This CDR3 has 13 residues. The CDR3 nucleotides are TGTGCCTGGACTAAATCGACGGACAGCGAGCAGTACTTC. This sequence encodes CAWTKSTDSEQYF.

The sample holds one count of this clone. J is TRBJ2-7 and V is TRBV7-8; 9 bases align to TRBD2. Germline-derived CDR1 and CDR2 are SGHVS and FQNEAQ. The CDR3 covers 16 residues. V was clipped by 2 bases and J by 4 bases; unmatched bases: 9. CDR3 residues: CASSLKGLAGIYEQYF. CDR3 nucleotide sequence: TGTGCCAGCAGCTTAAAAGGGCTAGCGGGGATTTACGAGCAGTACTTC.

This chain uses TRBV19 with TRBJ1-6, with D unresolved. Trimming removed 3 bases at V and 10 bases at J, with 19 bases between. The germline gives CDR1 LNHDA, CDR2 SQIVND (reference sequence). This CDR3 region has 16 residues. CDR3 DNA: TGTGCCAGTAGTATTCGGTCGATCGGTCTCGGGTCACCCCTCCACTTT. Residues: CASSIRSIGLGSPLHF. Complete variable domain (other parts from reference TRBV19 and TRBJ1-6): DGGITQSPKYLFRKEGQNVTLSCEQNLNHDAMYWYRQDPGQGLRLIYYSQIVNDFQKGDIAEGYSVSREKKESFPLTVTSAQKNPTAFYLCASSIRSIGLGSPLHFGNGTRLTVT.

The V call is TRBV7-3, the J call TRBJ1-3; 10 positions match TRBD1. The CDR3 length is 16 residues. Germline-derived CDR1 and CDR2 are SGHTA and FQGTGA. V shed 4 bases, J shed 3 bases, and the junction held 6 bases outside the gene matches. The CDR3 DNA reads as TGTGCCAGCAGCTCCAATGACAGGGGGCATGGAAACACCATATATTTT. The encoded protein is CASSSNDRGHGNTIYF.

The V gene is TRBV6-1, the J gene TRBJ2-1; 9 bases are shared with TRBD2. The V gene's germline CDR1 is MNHNS and CDR2 SASEGT. J lost 7 bases, V lost 3 bases, and 13 bases had no gene match. The CDR3 loop spans 17 amino acids. The CDR3 nucleotides read TGTGCCAGCAGTGAGGTGGCTAGCGGGAAGGGGGCTAATGAGCAGTTCTTC. Translation gives CASSEVASGKGANEQFF.

This chain uses TRBV4-2 with TRBJ2-3; tentatively, D is TRBD2 (6 bases). The V end was cut by 4 bases, the J end by 2 bases, with 22 bases between. Germline V gene lookup returns CDR1 LGHNA and CDR2 YNFKEQ. CDR3 length: 18 residues. The CDR3 region is CASSLRDSRDRSTDTQYF. CDR3 nucleotides: TGTGCCAGCAGCCTCCGGGACTCCCGCGATCGATCCACAGATACGCAGTATTTT.

The rearrangement links TRBV27 to TRBJ2-7; possible D gene TRBD1, 5 bases. This CDR3 has 13 residues. Per the germline V gene, CDR1 is MNHEY and CDR2 is SMNVEV (reference sequence). V gave up 5 bases and J gave up 1 base, with 9 bases separating them. The CDR3 loop is CASSHRQSYEQYF. Here the CDR3 DNA reads TGTGCCAGCAGTCACCGACAGTCCTACGAGCAGTACTTC.

The genes are TRBV10-3 and TRBJ2-7, with 10 nucleotides matching TRBD1. CDR3 length: 14 residues. The germline CDR1 and CDR2 sequences are ENHRY and SYGVKD. With V trimmed by 5 bases and J by 4 bases, 5 bases remained unmatched. Here the CDR3 reads CAISSGTGEYEQYF. The CDR3 nucleotides read TGTGCCATCAGTTCAGGGACAGGGGAATACGAGCAGTACTTC.

The chain combines TRBV7-6 with TRBJ1-4; 7 bases align to TRBD1. This CDR3 is built from 16 residues. Losses at the gene ends were 2 bases for V and 5 bases for J; bases not matched to a gene: 8. Germline CDR1 SGHVS, CDR2 FNYEAQ. The CDR3 reads CASSLSAAGGNEKLFF. CDR3 DNA: TGTGCCAGCAGCTTAAGTGCTGCAGGGGGAAATGAAAAACTGTTTTTT.

V gene TRBV5-4 combines with J gene TRBJ2-3; D unclear. The CDR3 sequence is 14 residues long. The germline CDR1 and CDR2 sequences are SGHNT and YYREEE (reference sequence). Between the trimmed V and J ends, which lost 3 bases and 6 bases, there was a span of 14 bases. This chain's CDR3 is CASSSKRLHDTQYF. CDR3 nucleotide sequence: TGTGCCAGCAGCTCCAAACGGTTGCACGATACGCAGTATTTT.

CDR3 bases: TGTGCCAGCAGTGATCCAGGGCGAGAGACCCAGTACTTC. Translated, it gives CASSDPGRETQYF. The chain is built from TRBV25-1 and TRBJ2-5; perhaps TRBD1 as D (5 bases). Deletions cut 3 bases from V and 4 bases from J, with 9 bases between. Germline V gene data show CDR1 as MGHDK and CDR2 as SYGVNS. This CDR3 region has 13 residues.

This sequence joins TRBV5-1 and TRBJ2-7, with D perhaps TRBD2 (7 bases). The germline V gene has CDR1 SGHRS and CDR2 YFSETQ. CDR3 size: 15 residues. V was clipped by 2 bases and J by 2 bases, with 14 bases between them. CDR3 nucleotides: TGCGCCAGCAGCTTAAGGGGGAGGGGAGCCTACGAGCAGTACTTC. It yields the protein CASSLRGRGAYEQYF.

This clone came up once. This chain connects TRBV5-5 to TRBJ2-1; the match to TRBD2 covers 8 bases. The CDR3 sequence is 16 residues long. Per the germline V gene, CDR1 is SGHKS and CDR2 is YYEKEE (reference sequence). With V trimmed by 5 bases and J by 4 bases, 11 bases remained unmatched. CDR3: CASRPVASGWYNEQFF. The CDR3 coding sequence is TGTGCCAGCAGGCCGGTGGCTAGCGGGTGGTACAATGAGCAGTTCTTC.

This chain connects TRBV2 to TRBJ2-7, with a weak D call TRBD2 (5 bases). V shed 3 bases and J shed 0 bases, with 9 bases lying between them. Germline V lookup: CDR1 SNHLY, CDR2 FYNNEI. The CDR3 has 14 amino acids. The CDR3: CASSDRAVSYEQYF. The CDR3 region has the DNA TGTGCCAGCAGTGACCGAGCGGTCTCCTACGAGCAGTACTTC. The full variable domain, in which reference TRBV2 and TRBJ2-7 provide the parts outside the CDR3, is EPEVTQTPSHQVTQMGQEVILRCVPISNHLYFYWYRQILGQKVEFLVSFYNNEISEKSEIFDDQFSVERPDGSNFTLKIRSTKLEDSAMYFCASSDRAVSYEQYFGPGTRLTVT.

This clone was found once. The V gene is TRBV30, the J gene TRBJ2-7; tentative D call: TRBD2 (5 bases). Trimming shortened V by 1 base and J by 2 bases, and 12 bases separated the two germline ends. The CDR3 consists of 14 residues. The germline CDR1 and CDR2 sequences are GTSNPN and SVGIG (reference sequence). DNA of the CDR3: TGTGCCTGGAGTGCCCCCGAGCGGCCCTACGAGCAGTACTTC. Translated, it gives CAWSAPERPYEQYF.

This chain links TRBV15 with TRBJ2-5; maybe TRBD2 (6 bases). Germline V CDR1 and CDR2: LNHNV, YYDKDF (reference sequence). The CDR3 runs 16 residues. V shed 1 base and J shed 5 bases, with 17 bases lying between them. In DNA, the CDR3 is TGTGCCACCAGCAGAGTCCGGGACCCGGAGGGGGAGACCCAGTACTTC. Translation gives CATSRVRDPEGETQYF.

The V and J genes are TRBV6-1 and TRBJ2-1; 9 bases map to TRBD2. Trimming took 0 bases from V and 6 from J; bases not matched to a gene: 6. The germline CDR1 and CDR2 sequences are MNHNS and SASEGT. The CDR3 covers 16 residues. The CDR3 protein is CASSEASAGGGNEQFF. The DNA of the CDR3 is TGTGCCAGCAGTGAAGCAAGCGCGGGGGGGGGCAATGAGCAGTTCTTC.

V gene TRBV5-4 combines with J gene TRBJ2-3, with a possible D match to TRBD2 (6 bases). Per the germline V gene, CDR1 is SGHNT and CDR2 is YYREEE (reference sequence). The CDR3 has 14 amino acids. V lost 6 bases and J lost 0, with 11 bases in between. CDR3 nucleotides: TGTGCCAGCAAAGGAGGGACTAGCACAGATACGCAGTATTTT. Its protein product is CASKGGTSTDTQYF.

The chain combines TRBV4-1 with TRBJ1-2; 8 bases line up with TRBD1. The CDR3 is 15 residues long. Losses at the gene ends were 2 bases for V and 8 bases for J; bases not matched to a gene: 10. In germline, CDR1 is MGHRA, CDR2 YSYEKL. DNA for the CDR3: TGCGCCAGCAGCCAACGGGACAGGCCACCCGGGGGCTACACCTTC. It is translated as CASSQRDRPPGGYTF.

As to this clone: Other DNA sequences in this specimen translate into the identical CDR3. The chain joins TRBV27 to TRBJ2-1; possibly TRBD2 for D (6 bases). Trimming took off 6 bases at V and 0 bases at J, with 9 bases between the two ends. Germline-derived CDR1 and CDR2 are MNHEY and SMNVEV (reference sequence). This CDR3 comprises 14 residues. The CDR3, as DNA: TGTGCCAGCAGCCTCGGGAGCTCCTACAATGAGCAGTTCTTC. Amino acid sequence: CASSLGSSYNEQFF.

The chain links TRBV7-2 to TRBJ2-6; D is possibly TRBD2 (6 bases). The germline gives CDR1 SGHTA, CDR2 FQGNSA. This CDR3 is built from 17 residues. Deletions cut 5 bases from V and 0 bases from J, with 14 bases between. The CDR3 DNA sequence: TGTGCCAGCAGCCCAAGAGGGACTTTCTCTGGGGCCAACGTCCTGACTTTC. Its protein product is CASSPRGTFSGANVLTF.

This clone was detected only once. The J gene is TRBJ2-2, the V gene TRBV13, with 12 bases that match TRBD1. The junction had 3 bases not matched to a gene; V was cut back by 0 bases and J by 7 bases. Per the germline V gene, CDR1 is PRHDT and CDR2 is FYEKMQ (reference sequence). CDR3 length equals 16 residues. The CDR3, as DNA: TGTGCCAGCAGCTTAGGCGGGACAGGGGGCTTCGGGGAGCTGTTTTTT. Residues: CASSLGGTGGFGELFF.

The CDR3 sequence: CASSSTGGYGYTF. As DNA, the CDR3 is TGTGCCAGCAGCTCGACAGGGGGCTATGGCTACACCTTC. This chain joins TRBV13 and TRBJ1-2; 9 bases fit TRBD1. The germline V gene has CDR1 PRHDT and CDR2 FYEKMQ (reference sequence). This CDR3 is 13 amino acids long. J lost 4 bases, V lost 4 bases, and 1 base had no gene match.

The rearrangement links TRBV9 to TRBJ2-2, with TRBD1 matching over 9 bases. The CDR3 consists of 16 residues. Germline V CDR1 and CDR2: SGDLS, YYNGEE. V lost 0 bases to trimming and J lost 4 bases; unmatched junction nucleotides: 4. CDR3 in DNA: TGTGCCAGCAGCGTAGAACAGGGGGCGCCCACCGGGGAGCTGTTTTTT. Its translation is CASSVEQGAPTGELFF.

The genes are TRBV5-1 and TRBJ1-5; a possible D gene is TRBD1 (6 bases). From germline, CDR1 is SGHRS and CDR2 YFSETQ. Trimming pared 9 bases from V and 4 bases from J, leaving 17 bases between. This CDR3 region has 14 residues. CDR3 in amino acids: CAISSRGWNQPQHF. CDR3 coding DNA: TGCGCCATCTCCTCCAGGGGATGGAATCAGCCCCAGCATTTT.